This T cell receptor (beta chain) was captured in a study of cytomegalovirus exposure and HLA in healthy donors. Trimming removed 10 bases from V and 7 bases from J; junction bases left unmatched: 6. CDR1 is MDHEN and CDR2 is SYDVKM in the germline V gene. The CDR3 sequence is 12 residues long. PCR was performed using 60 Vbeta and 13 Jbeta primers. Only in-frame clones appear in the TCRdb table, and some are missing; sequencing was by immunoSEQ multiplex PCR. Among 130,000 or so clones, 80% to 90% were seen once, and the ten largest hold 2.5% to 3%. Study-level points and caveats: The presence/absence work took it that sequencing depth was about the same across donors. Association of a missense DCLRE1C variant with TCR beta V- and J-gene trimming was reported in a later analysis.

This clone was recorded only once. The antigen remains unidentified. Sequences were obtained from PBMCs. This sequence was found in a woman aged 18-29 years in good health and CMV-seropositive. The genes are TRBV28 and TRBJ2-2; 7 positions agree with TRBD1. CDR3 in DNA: TGTGCCACTGAGGGGGCCGACGGGGAGCTGTTTTTT. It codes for CATEGADGELFF.